These 8 T cell receptor beta chains came from one sample sequenced in a study of brain T cells in children with intractable seizures. Here immunoSEQ multiplex PCR was the method, and the copy in TCRdb shows in-frame clones only, minus some. Of a few hundred thousand clones in the sample, roughly 92% are singletons; the top ten hold 5.7%. As for time point: blood from clinic visit 5 months post-surgery; TSC patient then seizure free. The sequences come from peripheral blood, collected roughly 5 months after surgery. Source of these receptors: a boy under two years old with tuberous sclerosis and intractable seizures.

The V call is TRBV4-2, the J call TRBJ2-7; D remains ambiguous. The CDR3 has 15 amino acids. Germline V gives CDR1 LGHNA, CDR2 YNFKEQ. V lost 1 base, J lost 4 bases, and 14 bases lay in between. DNA of the CDR3: TGTGCCAGCAGCCAAGGTAACTTAAAGCATTACGAGCAGTACTTC. Translated, it gives CASSQGNLKHYEQYF.

The chain is built from TRBV7-9 and TRBJ1-1; D is perhaps TRBD1 (5 bases). The germline V and J ends were trimmed by 5 bases and 7 bases, with 14 bases remaining between them. Per the germline V gene, CDR1 is SEHNR and CDR2 is FQNEAQ (reference sequence). This CDR3 spans 13 amino acids. CDR3 protein: CASSPTSGLEAFF. CDR3 bases: TGTGCCAGCAGCCCGACCTCGGGGCTTGAAGCTTTCTTT.

The chain combines TRBV6-5 with TRBJ1-5, with D uncertain. Per the germline V gene, CDR1 is MNHEY and CDR2 is SVGAGI. Trimming cost V 0 bases and J 4 bases, with 10 bases left between them. The CDR3 consists of 15 residues. The CDR3 DNA is TGTGCCAGCAGTTACTCGGCCAGAAATAATCAGCCCCAGCATTTT. Encoded protein: CASSYSARNNQPQHF.

The V call is TRBV7-8, the J call TRBJ1-6; D remains ambiguous. The CDR3 has 16 residues. Trimming stripped 0 bases from V and 8 bases from J, with 14 bases between. Germline CDR1 is SGHVS and CDR2 is FQNEAQ. The CDR3 loop reads CASSLALVAAYSPLHF. The CDR3, as DNA: TGTGCCAGCAGCTTAGCGCTCGTAGCGGCTTATTCACCCCTCCACTTT.

The V call is TRBV4-2, the J call TRBJ2-7; 14 bases fit TRBD2. Germline loops: CDR1 LGHNA, CDR2 YNFKEQ. The CDR3 extends over 16 amino acids. With V trimmed by 4 bases and J by 5 bases, 7 bases remained unmatched. CDR3 DNA: TGTGCCAGCAGCCCGGGACTAGCGGGAGCTTCCCACGAGCAGTACTTC. It yields the protein CASSPGLAGASHEQYF.

The V gene is TRBV7-9, the J gene TRBJ2-7; either TRBD1 or TRBD2 may supply D (6 bases each). Germline V gene data show CDR1 as SEHNR and CDR2 as FQNEAQ (reference sequence). Trimming cost V 5 bases and J 2 bases, with 16 bases left between them. This CDR3 region has 15 residues. Written as DNA, the CDR3 is TGTGCCAGCAGCCCAAGGGGGGCTAGGGCCTACGAGCAGTACTTC. It yields the protein CASSPRGARAYEQYF.

On this clone: Other DNA sequences in the sample encode the same CDR3. The J gene is TRBJ1-1, the V gene TRBV7-9; D possibly corresponds to TRBD1 (6 bases). V lost 4 bases to trimming and J lost 1 base, with 7 bases between them. From germline, CDR1 is SEHNR and CDR2 FQNEAQ (reference sequence). The CDR3 runs 13 residues. The CDR3 spells CASSSGQNTEAFF. The CDR3 region has the DNA TGTGCCAGCAGCTCGGGACAGAACACTGAAGCTTTCTTT.

V is TRBV27 and J is TRBJ2-7; no clear D. Trimming pared 6 bases from V and 3 bases from J, leaving 12 bases between. CDR1 and CDR2 from the germline V gene are MNHEY and SMNVEV (reference sequence). The CDR3 totals 13 residues. DNA for the CDR3: TGTGCCAGCAGCCCCCAGATCAACTACGAGCAGTACTTC. Residues: CASSPQINYEQYF.